Below, one T cell receptor (beta chain) is given with its context. Produced via immunoSEQ multiplex PCR; TCRdb's table is partial and in-frame only. The sample lists fewer than 6,500 clones; around 94% were seen once. This CDR3 contains 15 residues. The trim removed 4 bases at V and 2 bases at J, leaving 7 bases unmatched. Germline V lookup: CDR1 MNHEY, CDR2 SMNVEV (reference sequence). These data come from a study of tumor T cells in aggressive B-cell lymphoma. The receptor was isolated from an adult with diffuse large B cell lymphoma. Source material: tumor tissue. The chain is built from TRBV27 and TRBJ2-5; TRBD1 agrees at 7 bases. The CDR3 sequence: CASSSLRGLQETQYF. The CDR3 region has the DNA TGTGCCAGCAGTTCGCTCAGGGGGTTACAAGAGACCCAGTACTTC.